The next 20 T cell receptor beta chains were all read from a single sample in a study of vaccination effects on CD4 cells after COVID-19. Sequenced by immunoSEQ multiplex PCR; TCRdb stores in-frame clones only, minus some. The sample gives tens of thousands of clones, about three quarters of which show up once; around 5.4% is in the top ten. These receptors have no known antigen. Expansion with viral peptide pools was applied to antigen-specific CD4+ T cells by the ViraFEST assay prior to sequencing. It was after roughly 11 days of culture that CD4+ T cells were isolated. Nucleocapsid antibodies were negative in the vaccine recipients, who had never had SARS-CoV-2 infection. The sample was CD4+ T cells from PBMCs cultured with SARS-CoV-2 spike peptides, taken before COVID-19 vaccination. The origin of the receptors is a human donor who received a COVID-19 vaccine.

The rearrangement joins TRBV19 to TRBJ2-1, with 9 bases identical to TRBD2. With V trimmed by 7 bases and J by 8 bases, 15 bases remained unmatched. Per the germline V gene, CDR1 is LNHDA and CDR2 is SQIVND (reference sequence). The CDR3 totals 16 residues. The CDR3, as DNA: TGTGCCAGTACCCCGGGGGGGCTAGCGGGAATGTATGAGCAGTTCTTC. This codes for CASTPGGLAGMYEQFF.

This clone was counted a few times. The chain recombines TRBV7-8 with TRBJ2-2; D is perhaps TRBD2 (6 bases). CDR1 and CDR2 from the germline V gene are SGHVS and FQNEAQ. V was trimmed by 2 bases and J by 6 bases, leaving 16 bases between them. CDR3 length equals 16 residues. CDR3 residues: CASSLTNLGTSGELFF. In DNA form, the CDR3 reads TGTGCCAGCAGCTTAACCAACTTGGGGACTTCCGGGGAGCTGTTTTTT.

CDR3 sequence reads: CSVGRDSSTDTQYF. DNA for the CDR3: TGCAGCGTTGGCAGGGATTCTAGCACAGATACGCAGTATTTT. The chain joins TRBV29-1 to TRBJ2-3; TRBD1 might be the D (5 bases). V was trimmed by 4 bases and J by 0 bases, leaving 11 bases between them. Germline V gene sequence: CDR1 SQVTM, CDR2 ANQGSEA. The CDR3 contains 14 residues.

The chain employs TRBV7-7 and TRBJ2-5; D is possibly TRBD1 (6 bases). This CDR3 has 16 residues. Germline CDR1 SSHAT, CDR2 FNYEAQ (reference sequence). Trimming took 1 base from V and 1 from J, leaving 13 bases between them. This chain's CDR3 is CASSLGRQVTQETQYF. The CDR3 DNA reads as TGTGCCAGCAGCTTAGGGCGACAGGTGACCCAAGAGACCCAGTACTTC. The variable domain in full, completed from reference TRBV7-7 and TRBJ2-5, reads GAGVSQSPRYKVTKRGQDVTLRCDPISSHATLYWYQQALGQGPEFLTYFNYEAQPDKSGLPSDRFSAERPEGSISTLTIQRTEQRDSAMYRCASSLGRQVTQETQYFGPGTRLLVL.

This sequence joins TRBV5-4 and TRBJ2-4; weak D call: TRBD1 (5 bases). Germline V gene sequence: CDR1 SGHNT, CDR2 YYREEE (reference sequence). V was cut by 4 bases and J by 5 bases, with 13 bases left in between. This CDR3 has 14 residues. The CDR3 spells CASSRRQRENIQYF. Written as DNA, the CDR3 is TGTGCCAGCAGCAGAAGACAGAGAGAAAACATTCAGTACTTC.

This rearrangement joins TRBV27 to TRBJ2-3, with 12 bases aligning to TRBD1. V was clipped by 5 bases and J by 5 bases; unmatched bases: 8. The CDR3 contains 16 residues. Germline CDR1 reads MNHEY; CDR2 reads SMNVEV (reference sequence). The CDR3 spells CASSRPGQGAGDTQYF. DNA of the CDR3: TGTGCCAGCAGTCGACCGGGACAGGGGGCGGGAGATACGCAGTATTTT.

The chain combines TRBV18 with TRBJ2-5; D might be TRBD2 (5 bases). The CDR3 contains 11 residues. Germline-derived CDR1 and CDR2 are KGHSH and LQKENI. Trimming shortened V by 6 bases and J by 8 bases, and 10 bases separated the two germline ends. CDR3 DNA: TGTGCCAGCTCCCGCGAGGGAACCCAGTACTTC. Protein sequence: CASSREGTQYF.

The chain uses TRBV6-1 and TRBJ1-2; no definite D call. Germline CDR1 and CDR2: MNHNS and SASEGT. V shed 0 bases and J shed 5 bases, with 13 bases lying between them. CDR3 size: 15 residues. Here the CDR3 reads CASSEALGLGYGYTF. CDR3 DNA sequence: TGTGCCAGCAGTGAAGCGTTGGGGTTGGGGTATGGCTACACCTTC.

V gene TRBV5-1 combines with J gene TRBJ2-2, with 10 bases that match TRBD1. With V trimmed by 4 bases and J by 5 bases, 8 bases remained unmatched. The germline gives CDR1 SGHRS, CDR2 YFSETQ. CDR3 size: 16 residues. In DNA, the CDR3 is TGCGCCAGCAGCGGGGGACAGGGGATTGGTACCGGGGAGCTGTTTTTT. It specifies CASSGGQGIGTGELFF.

This clone has just a few counts. This sequence joins TRBV11-2 and TRBJ1-5; no firm D call. Germline V gives CDR1 SGHAT, CDR2 FQNNGV. V was trimmed by 5 bases and J by 7 bases, leaving 12 bases between them. The CDR3 consists of 13 residues. CDR3 sequence: CASSPGGRQPQHF. CDR3 nucleotide sequence: TGTGCCAGCAGCCCCGGCGGGCGCCAGCCCCAGCATTTT.

This chain joins TRBV19 and TRBJ2-1; 13 nucleotides line up with TRBD2. CDR3 size: 15 residues. The J segment lost 9 bases and the V segment lost 4 bases, leaving 6 bases of the junction unmatched. Per the germline V gene, CDR1 is LNHDA and CDR2 is SQIVND (reference sequence). The CDR3 protein is CASSTAGTSGTEQFF. The DNA of the CDR3 is TGTGCCAGTAGTACCGCCGGGACTAGCGGGACTGAGCAGTTCTTC.

The chain carries TRBV11-3 and TRBJ2-1; TRBD1 matches at 10 bases. The CDR3 covers 18 residues. V gave up 0 bases and J gave up 2 bases; unmatched junction bases: 7. The germline V gene has CDR1 SGHNT and CDR2 YENEEA. In nucleotides, the CDR3 is TGTGCCAGCAGCTTAGATCAATCAGGGACAGGGGCCTACAATGAGCAGTTCTTC. Protein sequence: CASSLDQSGTGAYNEQFF.

V gene TRBV5-4 combines with J gene TRBJ2-3; 8 bases map to TRBD2. Unmatched junction bases numbered 6, after V lost 5 bases and J lost 1 base. This CDR3 spans 15 amino acids. Germline V gives CDR1 SGHNT, CDR2 YYREEE (reference sequence). CDR3 in amino acids: CASSLGLGGTDTQYF. As DNA, the CDR3 is TGTGCCAGCAGTCTGGGACTAGGAGGCACAGATACGCAGTATTTT.

The V and J genes are TRBV9 and TRBJ2-1; no clear D gene. The V gene's germline CDR1 is SGDLS and CDR2 YYNGEE. There are 15 residues in the CDR3. Between the trimmed V and J ends, which lost 0 bases and 0 bases, there was a span of 7 bases. The CDR3 loop reads CASSVGSTSYNEQFF. The CDR3 region has the DNA TGTGCCAGCAGCGTAGGGTCCACCTCCTACAATGAGCAGTTCTTC.

This clone appeared once. V usage is TRBV6-4 and J usage is TRBJ1-1, with 7 bases lining up with TRBD1. This CDR3 is built from 13 residues. From germline, CDR1 is MRHNA and CDR2 SNTAGT. The V segment lost 3 bases and the J segment 5 bases; nucleotides outside the gene matches: 3. The CDR3: CASSEQGSTEAFF. Here the CDR3 DNA reads TGTGCCAGCAGTGAACAGGGGTCTACTGAAGCTTTCTTT.

The rearrangement uses TRBV29-1 and TRBJ1-1; D is unresolved. In germline, CDR1 is SQVTM, CDR2 ANQGSEA. The CDR3 spans 13 residues. The V gene lost 2 bases and the J gene lost 0 bases, with 7 bases spanning the gap. The CDR3 is CSVERELNTEAFF. The CDR3 DNA reads as TGCAGCGTTGAACGGGAATTGAACACTGAAGCTTTCTTT.

This chain links TRBV10-1 with TRBJ2-5, with 10 nucleotides matching TRBD2. Germline CDR1 and CDR2: WNHNN and SYGVQD (reference sequence). V trimming: 6 bases; J trimming: 2 bases; junction bases outside the gene matches: 6. The CDR3 sequence is 15 residues long. The CDR3 region is CASSVAGGLQETQYF. DNA of the CDR3: TGCGCCAGCAGCGTAGCGGGGGGACTTCAAGAGACCCAGTACTTC.

V usage is TRBV5-1 and J usage is TRBJ1-3; 10 positions match TRBD1. After removal of 4 bases from V and 2 bases from J, the junction contained 3 bases not matched to a gene. The germline CDR1 and CDR2 sequences are SGHRS and YFSETQ. The CDR3 totals 15 residues. CDR3 DNA sequence: TGCGCCAGCAGCAAGGGACAGGGGACTGGAAACACCATATATTTT. Translation gives CASSKGQGTGNTIYF.

V usage is TRBV5-4 and J usage is TRBJ2-5, with TRBD2 matching over 8 bases. The CDR3 contains 14 residues. CDR1 is SGHNT, CDR2 YYREEE, per germline (reference sequence). Trimming at V came to 1 base and at J to 4 bases, leaving 3 bases not matched to a gene. CDR3: CASSLRGGPETQYF. DNA of the CDR3: TGTGCCAGCAGCTTGCGGGGGGGCCCAGAGACCCAGTACTTC.

The gene calls are TRBV3-1 (or the pseudogene TRBV3-2) and TRBJ2-5; 7 bases line up with TRBD2. This CDR3 is built from 13 residues. After removal of 4 bases from V and 2 bases from J, the junction contained 1 base not matched to a gene. Germline CDR1 reads LGHDT; CDR2 reads YNNKEL (reference sequence). The DNA for the CDR3 is TGTGCCAGCAGCCGCGGGGGACAAGAGACCCAGTACTTC. Protein product: CASSRGGQETQYF.